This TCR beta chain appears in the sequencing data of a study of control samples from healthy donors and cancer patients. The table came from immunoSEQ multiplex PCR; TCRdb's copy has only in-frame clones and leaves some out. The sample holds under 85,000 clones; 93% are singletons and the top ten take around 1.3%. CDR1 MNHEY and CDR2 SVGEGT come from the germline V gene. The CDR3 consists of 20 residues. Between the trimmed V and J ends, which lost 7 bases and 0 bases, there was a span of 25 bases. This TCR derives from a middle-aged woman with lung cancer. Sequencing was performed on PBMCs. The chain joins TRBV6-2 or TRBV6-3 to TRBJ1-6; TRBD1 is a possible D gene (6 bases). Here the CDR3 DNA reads TGTGCCAGCACCCCCTCCTTCCCGGGGGGCAAAAGCTCCTATAATTCACCCCTCCACTTT. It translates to CASTPSFPGGKSSYNSPLHF.